This T cell receptor (beta chain) is drawn from a study of regulatory T cells in long-lasting Graves disease. Study-wide background: Antithyroid drugs had been given to newly diagnosed Graves' patients for under 3 months.

Notes on the study in general: With persistent disease, TRBV28, TRBJ1-2 and TRBJ2-5 were the favored segments.

Through Arm-PCR of CDR3 regions and iRepertoire HTBI primers, TCR beta libraries were built. Each CDR3 protein gets one entry after TCRdb re-called the multiplex PCR reads with MiXCR. The repertoire holds approximately 400,000 distinct CDR3 sequences, with around 15% as singletons. Time point indicated: newly diagnosed GD, antithyroid drugs for less than 3 months. From RNA extracted from PBMCs, the TCR library was made. In this cohort, patients came from an endocrinology department located in Xi'an, China. In its sample, this clonotype was seen a few times. The target antigen is unknown. The CDR3 covers 13 residues. V was trimmed by 10 bases and J by 5 bases, leaving 18 bases between them. From germline, CDR1 is ENHRY and CDR2 SYGVKD.

The clonotype originates from a female donor with Graves disease. The sample in question was peripheral blood mononuclear cells (PBMCs), obtained at new diagnosis, from a patient treated with antithyroid drugs. V and J are TRBV10-3 and TRBJ2-7, with D perhaps TRBD2 (5 bases). The CDR3 nucleotides are TGTGCCACCTTGGAGGATGGGTACAACGAGCAGTACTTC. This codes for CATLEDGYNEQYF.